These 28 T cell receptor beta chains share one sample of origin, sequenced in a study of tissue T cells after allogeneic stem cell transplantation. Using immunoSEQ multiplex PCR, the repertoire was profiled, and TCRdb retains in-frame clones only, with some absent. The sample carries 9,500 to 15,000 clones, around two thirds recorded once. Material: tissue from the right colon, obtained at autopsy. All receptors derive from a woman between 18 and 55 years old with breast cancer.

The chain links TRBV7-2 to TRBJ2-7; 10 bases map to TRBD2. The CDR3 loop spans 14 amino acids. CDR1 and CDR2 from the germline V gene are SGHTA and FQGNSA. After removal of 5 bases from V and 2 bases from J, the junction contained 3 bases not matched to a gene. This CDR3 is CASSRAGGTYEQYF. The CDR3 DNA is TGTGCCAGCAGCAGAGCGGGGGGGACCTACGAGCAGTACTTC.

V gene TRBV6-2 or TRBV6-3 combines with J gene TRBJ2-3; D is uncertain. Germline-derived CDR1 and CDR2 are MNHEY and SVGEGT. The CDR3 contains 14 residues. V was clipped by 3 bases and J by 3 bases, with 10 bases between them. The CDR3 sequence is CASSYLSVTDTQYF. Here the CDR3 DNA reads TGTGCCAGCAGTTATTTATCTGTGACAGATACGCAGTATTTT.

V is TRBV3-1 (or the pseudogene TRBV3-2) and J is TRBJ2-7; D possibly corresponds to TRBD1 (6 bases). Trimming took 1 base from V and 7 from J, leaving 11 bases between them. The CDR3 is 13 residues long. The germline gives CDR1 LGHDT, CDR2 YNNKEL (reference sequence). The CDR3 bases are TGTGCCAGCAGCCAAGTGGGGGCAGGGGAGCAGTACTTC. This codes for CASSQVGAGEQYF.

J is TRBJ2-4 and V is TRBV7-2; 8 bases agree with TRBD1. Trimming cost V 4 bases and J 9 bases; bases outside gene matches: 5. Germline loops: CDR1 SGHTA, CDR2 FQGNSA. This CDR3 is built from 13 residues. The chain's CDR3 is CASSSDRVGIQYF. The CDR3 nucleotides are TGTGCCAGCAGCTCGGACAGGGTTGGCATTCAGTACTTC.

This clone was detected only a few times. The gene calls are TRBV7-9 and TRBJ2-5; TRBD2 matches at 8 bases. Unmatched junction bases numbered 5, after V lost 3 bases and J lost 2 bases. Germline CDR1 SEHNR, CDR2 FQNEAQ (reference sequence). The CDR3 contains 15 residues. The CDR3 nucleotides read TGTGCCAGCAGCTTGGGGTTAGCGGGGCAAGAGACCCAGTACTTC. Its protein product is CASSLGLAGQETQYF.

This chain uses TRBV6-6 with TRBJ1-2; D unclear. CDR3 length: 10 amino acids. CDR1 and CDR2 (germline): MNHNY, SVGAGI (reference sequence). DNA of the CDR3: TGTGTCACGGAGGGCTGGGGCTACACCTTC. Amino acid sequence: CVTEGWGYTF.

A single count supports this clone. This rearrangement joins TRBV28 to TRBJ1-5, with D perhaps matching TRBD1 (5 bases). CDR1 MDHEN and CDR2 SYDVKM come from the germline V gene. The V end lost 3 bases, the J end lost 0 bases, and 9 bases lay between the germline ends. The CDR3 extends over 15 amino acids. In DNA form, the CDR3 reads TGTGCCAGCAGTTTTCCAGGGACTAGCAATCAGCCCCAGCATTTT. It encodes CASSFPGTSNQPQHF.

This rearrangement joins TRBV11-2 to TRBJ2-5, with TRBD2 matching 12 bases. The CDR3 runs 16 residues. Germline CDR1 SGHAT, CDR2 FQNNGV. The V and J ends lost 1 base and 5 bases, in that order; junction bases with no gene match: 5. The CDR3 DNA sequence: TGTGCCAGCAGCTTAGCCGCTACTAGCGGGGGGGAGACCCAGTACTTC. Residues: CASSLAATSGGETQYF.

This clone came up once. V and J are TRBV6-2 or TRBV6-3 and TRBJ2-2, with TRBD2 identical over 8 bases. J lost 7 bases, V lost 5 bases, and 9 bases had no gene match. This CDR3 contains 15 residues. Germline V gene sequence: CDR1 MNHEY, CDR2 SVGEGT. Written as DNA, the CDR3 is TGTGCCAGCAGTCCCGCCGAGCGGGAGTTCGGGGAGCTGTTTTTT. Translated, it gives CASSPAEREFGELFF.

The genes are TRBV29-1 and TRBJ2-5; no clear D. Germline lookup yields CDR1 SQVTM and CDR2 ANQGSEA. Trimming removed 3 bases at V and 2 bases at J, with 10 bases between. The CDR3 runs 13 residues. The CDR3 region has the DNA TGCAGCGTTGAGGCGACTCGTCAAGAGACCCAGTACTTC. Amino acids: CSVEATRQETQYF.

The chain recombines TRBV6-5 with TRBJ2-7; D is perhaps TRBD2 (7 bases). The CDR3 has 15 residues. The V gene's germline CDR1 is MNHEY and CDR2 SVGAGI. V shed 4 bases and J shed 3 bases, with 16 bases lying between them. The CDR3 spells CASSFRLGGVYEQYF. CDR3 nucleotide sequence: TGTGCCAGCAGTTTCCGTTTAGGGGGGGTCTACGAGCAGTACTTC.

A single count supports this clone. V and J are TRBV24-1 and TRBJ1-1; D is unclear. The CDR3 consists of 13 residues. The V gene lost 6 bases and the J gene lost 4 bases, with 11 bases spanning the gap. Germline CDR1 reads KGHDR; CDR2 reads SFDVKD. In DNA form, the CDR3 reads TGTGCCACCAGTCAACCGGGTGGCACTGAAGCTTTCTTT. It codes for CATSQPGGTEAFF.

The chain employs TRBV10-3 and TRBJ1-5; 9 bases line up with TRBD1. The CDR3 sequence is 15 residues long. V lost 6 bases, J lost 7 bases, and 10 bases stayed unmatched. CDR1 and CDR2 (germline): ENHRY, SYGVKD. CDR3 DNA: TGTGCCATCAGCGATACAGGGGGCGTTCAACAGCCCCAGCATTTT. This translates into CAISDTGGVQQPQHF.

The chain joins TRBV19 to TRBJ2-7, with D tentatively TRBD1 (5 bases). This CDR3 has 14 residues. Germline CDR1 is LNHDA and CDR2 is SQIVND (reference sequence). Between the trimmed V and J ends, which lost 4 bases and 2 bases, there was a span of 12 bases. The DNA for the CDR3 is TGTGCCAGTAGTAGACAGAATGATGCCTACGAGCAGTACTTC. As protein: CASSRQNDAYEQYF.

The V gene is TRBV4-2, the J gene TRBJ2-1; TRBD1 matches at 8 bases. V was clipped by 5 bases and J by 6 bases; unmatched bases: 12. Germline V CDR1 and CDR2: LGHNA, YNFKEQ. The CDR3 is made up of 16 amino acids. CDR3 nucleotide sequence: TGTGCCAGCAGCAACGATCCGGGAACAGGGGGCAATGAGCAGTTCTTC. Its translation is CASSNDPGTGGNEQFF.

The J gene is TRBJ2-3, the V gene TRBV5-5, with D possibly being TRBD1 (6 bases). V lost 0 bases, J lost 4 bases, and 18 bases lay in between. This CDR3 has 17 residues. CDR1 is SGHKS and CDR2 is YYEKEE in the germline V gene (reference sequence). The CDR3 sequence is CASSLERSQGYADTQYF. CDR3 in DNA: TGTGCCAGCAGCTTGGAGCGGTCCCAGGGGTACGCAGATACGCAGTATTTT.

The chain joins TRBV12-3 or TRBV12-4 to TRBJ1-2; D call uncertain. This CDR3 region has 13 residues. The V gene lost 10 bases and the J gene lost 6 bases, with 18 bases spanning the gap. CDR3 sequence reads: CATLQRPGHGYTF. The CDR3 bases are TGTGCCACTCTACAGAGACCAGGCCATGGCTACACCTTC.

The rearrangement links TRBV28 to TRBJ1-5, with 10 nucleotides matching TRBD1. The V gene end was trimmed by 10 bases and the J gene end by 6 bases; junction bases not matched to a gene: 12. This CDR3 contains 15 residues. Germline CDR1 and CDR2: MDHEN and SYDVKM. CDR3 sequence reads: CATSPGQGVVQPQHF. The CDR3 bases are TGTGCCACTTCACCAGGACAGGGGGTTGTTCAGCCCCAGCATTTT.

The chain links TRBV30 to TRBJ1-2; D remains unclear. V was clipped by 0 bases and J by 6 bases, with 11 bases between them. Germline V gene data show CDR1 as GTSNPN and CDR2 as SVGIG (reference sequence). The CDR3 loop spans 13 amino acids. CDR3 bases: TGTGCCTGGAGTGTACGAGTTCATGATGGCTACACCTTC. Amino acids: CAWSVRVHDGYTF.

The chain is built from TRBV6-4 and TRBJ2-6; D not resolved. Trimming shortened V by 3 bases and J by 0 bases, and 6 bases separated the two germline ends. The germline V gene has CDR1 MRHNA and CDR2 SNTAGT. This CDR3 has 15 residues. The chain's CDR3 is CASSEKVSGANVLTF. For the CDR3, the DNA is TGTGCCAGCAGTGAAAAGGTCTCTGGGGCCAACGTCCTGACTTTC.

V and J are TRBV6-4 and TRBJ2-1; D is unclear. The CDR3 is 13 amino acids. V gave up 6 bases and J gave up 3 bases, with 9 bases separating them. Germline loops: CDR1 MRHNA, CDR2 SNTAGT. CDR3 region: CASSPADYNEQFF. CDR3 in DNA: TGTGCCAGCAGCCCCGCCGACTACAATGAGCAGTTCTTC.

This chain joins TRBV5-6 and TRBJ1-2, with D unresolved. The germline CDR1 and CDR2 sequences are SGHDT and YYEEEE. The CDR3 has 15 amino acids. V was shortened by 0 bases and J by 2 bases, with 11 bases between the two germline ends. The CDR3 loop is CASSLGGINNYGYTF. The CDR3 DNA sequence: TGTGCCAGCAGCTTGGGCGGTATAAACAACTATGGCTACACCTTC.

The chain combines TRBV9 with TRBJ2-5; 7 bases agree with TRBD2. This CDR3 is 16 amino acids long. CDR1 and CDR2 from the germline V gene are SGDLS and YYNGEE. V shed 0 bases, J shed 5 bases, and the junction held 10 bases outside the gene matches. Here the CDR3 reads CASSVGVGGVAETQYF. CDR3 bases: TGTGCCAGCAGCGTAGGCGTTGGGGGGGTAGCGGAGACCCAGTACTTC.

The gene calls are TRBV28 and TRBJ2-7; D gene ambiguous. Germline V CDR1 and CDR2: MDHEN, SYDVKM. The CDR3 contains 10 residues. V lost 8 bases to trimming and J lost 3 bases, with 5 bases between them. In DNA, the CDR3 is TGTGCCAGCGGAAACTACGAGCAGTACTTC. It specifies CASGNYEQYF.

The CDR3 loop reads CASSPSRSGELFF. The CDR3 DNA is TGTGCCAGCAGCCCGAGTCGATCCGGGGAGCTGTTTTTT. The J gene is TRBJ2-2, the V gene TRBV27; D unclear. CDR1 MNHEY and CDR2 SMNVEV come from the germline V gene (reference sequence). The ends were cut back, 6 bases at V and 6 bases at J, with 11 bases in the middle. The CDR3 runs 13 residues.

CDR3 sequence: CASSFSGGATDTQYF. The CDR3 DNA follows: TGTGCCAGCAGCTTCTCCGGGGGGGCCACAGATACGCAGTATTTT. This chain uses TRBV5-6 with TRBJ2-3; TRBD2 aligns across 8 bases. Germline assignment: CDR1 SGHDT and CDR2 YYEEEE. The V segment lost 2 bases and the J segment 2 bases; nucleotides outside the gene matches: 4. The CDR3 length is 15 residues. Full variable domain (remainder filled in from reference TRBV5-6 and TRBJ2-3): DAGVTQSPTHLIKTRGQQVTLRCSPKSGHDTVSWYQQALGQGPQFIFQYYEEEERQRGNFPDRFSGHQFPNYSSELNVNALLLGDSALYLCASSFSGGATDTQYFGPGTRLTVL.

The chain uses TRBV18 and TRBJ2-3; the D is unclear. Germline-derived CDR1 and CDR2 are KGHSH and LQKENI. The V gene lost 3 bases and the J gene lost 8 bases, with 9 bases spanning the gap. There are 12 residues in the CDR3. DNA for the CDR3: TGTGCCAGCTCACCCAAGCTGGGTACGCAGTATTTT. Encoded protein: CASSPKLGTQYF.

This sequence joins TRBV6-5 and TRBJ2-7, with D maybe TRBD1 (6 bases). The CDR3 sequence is 14 residues long. The V gene lost 7 bases and the J gene lost 2 bases, with 15 bases spanning the gap. Germline loops: CDR1 MNHEY, CDR2 SVGAGI. The CDR3 nucleotides are TGTGCCAGCAACCGATTAACAGGGACCTACGAGCAGTACTTC. Translation: CASNRLTGTYEQYF.